The table lists the clone carrying this T cell receptor (beta chain) with a few counts. Antigen specificity is unknown. This entry comes from a study of T cell responses to AZD1222 COVID-19 vaccine. Clones were read by immunoSEQ multiplex PCR, and TCRdb kept only the in-frame ones, dropping some. The sample lists around 120,000 clones, 92% occurring once. This CDR3 spans 14 amino acids. V lost 5 bases, J lost 6 bases, and 16 bases lay in between. The V gene's germline CDR1 is SEHNR and CDR2 FQNEAQ (reference sequence). The study's findings and limits: Donors were mostly white British, more females; clonal diversity possibly underestimated. Of spike-specific TCRs, nearly half reportedly target regions left unmutated in variants.

The source material was peripheral blood, sampled 28 days after the second AZD1222 dose. This clonotype was sampled from an adult who received the AZD1222 COVID-19 vaccine. The chain employs TRBV7-9 and TRBJ1-1; D is perhaps TRBD1 (5 bases). The CDR3 is CASSLHARGPEAFF. The CDR3, as DNA: TGTGCCAGCAGCCTCCACGCTCGGGGACCTGAAGCTTTCTTT.